This T cell receptor beta chain originates from a study of blood T cell repertoires in COVID-19. Study-level background: The cDNA or gDNA used as material had been derived from T cells, B-cell-depleted T cells, or PBMCs.

Measured with immunoSEQ multiplex PCR; TCRdb has only the in-frame clones, and not every one. The profile shows 270,000 or so clones, 86% of them singletons. CDR1 is SGDLS and CDR2 is YYNGEE in the germline V gene. The CDR3 runs to 15 residues. Trimming removed 3 bases at V and 0 bases at J, with 12 bases between. Sequencing input: peripheral blood. The rearrangement uses TRBV9 and TRBJ1-1; D is unresolved. The receptor was isolated from a man between 40 and 49 years old with active or convalescent COVID-19. The CDR3 DNA sequence: TGTGCCAGCAGCGATTACGAGGATTTGAACACTGAAGCTTTCTTT. Translated: CASSDYEDLNTEAFF.